These 20 T cell receptor beta chains were sequenced from one sample in a study of blood T cell repertoires in COVID-19. The assay was immunoSEQ multiplex PCR, and TCRdb's table has in-frame clones only and misses some. The data contain about 86,000 clones, about 89% of them seen just once; the ten biggest clones take up 1.1%. The sequencing sample was made of peripheral blood. These receptors came from a human donor in a cohort sampled during active COVID-19.

This chain joins TRBV12-3 or TRBV12-4 and TRBJ2-3; D gene uncertain. The V end was cut by 6 bases, the J end by 0 bases, with 4 bases between. This CDR3 has 12 amino acids. CDR3 coding DNA: TGTGCCAGCAGCTTGAGCACAGATACGCAGTATTTT. It is translated as CASSLSTDTQYF.

This clone was seen a few times. The J gene is TRBJ2-1, the V gene TRBV11-3; TRBD2 aligns across 9 bases. This CDR3 spans 15 amino acids. The ends lost 5 bases at V and 10 bases at J; junction bases unmatched: 12. CDR1 SGHNT and CDR2 YENEEA come from the germline V gene. The CDR3 DNA reads as TGTGCCAGCAGCCCACGGGTAGCGGGAGCCGAGGAGCAGTTCTTC. This encodes CASSPRVAGAEEQFF.

V and J are TRBV14 and TRBJ2-1; no definite D call. V was shortened by 4 bases and J by 0 bases, with 13 bases between the two germline ends. The CDR3 is 16 amino acids. CDR1 is SGHDN, CDR2 FVKESK, per germline. CDR3 sequence: CASSPLELSSYNEQFF. The CDR3 DNA is TGTGCCAGCAGCCCCCTGGAGCTTAGCTCCTACAATGAGCAGTTCTTC.

V usage is TRBV28 and J usage is TRBJ2-3, with a weak D call TRBD2 (5 bases). The V gene's germline CDR1 is MDHEN and CDR2 SYDVKM. CDR3 size: 14 residues. Trimming removed 3 bases at V and 8 bases at J, with 15 bases between. The CDR3 sequence is CASSLTTSRGTQYF. The CDR3 region has the DNA TGTGCCAGCAGTTTGACTACCTCCCGTGGTACGCAGTATTTT.

The V gene is TRBV14, the J gene TRBJ2-7; D not resolved. The CDR3 is 14 residues long. Germline V gene sequence: CDR1 SGHDN, CDR2 FVKESK. V shed 6 bases and J shed 2 bases, with 14 bases lying between them. The CDR3 sequence is CASRGRSPAYEQYF. In DNA form, the CDR3 reads TGTGCCAGCAGGGGCAGATCACCTGCCTACGAGCAGTACTTC.

This clone was seen only a few times. The chain employs TRBV5-1 and TRBJ2-7; D unclear. V was pared by 4 bases and J by 5 bases, with 10 bases between. Germline assignment: CDR1 SGHRS and CDR2 YFSETQ. The length of the CDR3 is 12 residues. The DNA of the CDR3 is TGCGCCAGCAGCCTGGGTCGAGACGAGCAGTACTTC. This sequence encodes CASSLGRDEQYF.

The CDR3 coding sequence is TGTGCCAGCAGCTTATGGGTTCGGCCTAAGGGGGTCCCCTACGAGCAGTACTTC. Its translation is CASSLWVRPKGVPYEQYF. The chain joins TRBV11-2 to TRBJ2-7; maybe TRBD1 (6 bases). The CDR3 spans 18 residues. CDR1 is SGHAT and CDR2 is FQNNGV in the germline V gene. Trimming stripped 2 bases from V and 2 bases from J, with 22 bases between.

As concerns this clone: The junction and the germline gene differ at one end; a read error may be behind it. The gene calls are TRBV7-7 and TRBJ2-6; 7 bases are shared with TRBD1. The CDR3 has 19 residues. Germline values: CDR1 SSHAT, CDR2 FNYEAQ (reference sequence). The CDR3 is CASSLAWGQRISGANVLTF. The CDR3 DNA sequence: TGTGCTAGCAGCTTAGCGTGGGGACAGAGAATCTCTGGGGCCAACGTCCTGACTTTC.

This clone was counted many times. The CDR3 loop reads CASSLSGLSGNTIYF. In DNA, the CDR3 is TGTGCCAGCAGTTTATCTGGGCTCTCTGGAAACACCATATATTTT. The gene calls are TRBV27 and TRBJ1-3, with D uncertain. V lost 0 bases and J 0 bases, leaving 6 bases between the germline ends. The CDR3 contains 15 residues. Germline CDR1 and CDR2: MNHEY and SMNVEV (reference sequence).

J is TRBJ1-2 and V is TRBV27; D gene ambiguous. The length of the CDR3 is 16 residues. The germline CDR1 and CDR2 sequences are MNHEY and SMNVEV (reference sequence). The V end was cut by 2 bases, the J end by 2 bases, with 15 bases between. The CDR3 loop reads CASSLVRGAGNYGYTF. The CDR3 bases are TGTGCCAGCAGTTTAGTCCGGGGTGCGGGAAACTATGGCTACACCTTC.

The gene calls are TRBV6-5 and TRBJ2-7; the D is unclear. There are 14 residues in the CDR3. Trimming cost V 7 bases and J 2 bases, with 15 bases left between them. The germline V gene encodes CDR1 MNHEY and CDR2 SVGAGI. In DNA form, the CDR3 reads TGTGCCAGCACCGACTCGAACAAGCCCTACGAGCAGTACTTC. Encoded protein: CASTDSNKPYEQYF.

The chain's CDR3 is CASSLTQDGGYTF. In DNA form, the CDR3 reads TGTGCCAGCAGTTTGACACAGGACGGGGGCTACACCTTC. The V call is TRBV27, the J call TRBJ1-2, with D possibly matching TRBD1 (5 bases). The CDR3 spans 13 residues. Germline V gene lookup returns CDR1 MNHEY and CDR2 SMNVEV (reference sequence). V was trimmed by 3 bases and J by 8 bases, leaving 13 bases between them.

This chain connects TRBV5-4 to TRBJ1-6, with TRBD1 matching over 11 bases. J gave up 11 bases and V 5 bases, and 3 bases lay outside the gene matches. Germline values: CDR1 SGHNT, CDR2 YYREEE (reference sequence). This CDR3 is 13 amino acids long. The CDR3 coding sequence is TGTGCCAGCAGGCGGGACAGGGGGGCACCCCTCCACTTT. Translation gives CASRRDRGAPLHF.

The chain links TRBV13 to TRBJ1-1, with 10 bases that match TRBD1. The CDR3 contains 17 residues. V shed 4 bases, J shed 0 bases, and the junction held 8 bases outside the gene matches. Germline V gene data show CDR1 as PRHDT and CDR2 as FYEKMQ (reference sequence). CDR3 DNA: TGTGCCAGCAGCTCGGGACAGGGGATCCCCATGAACACTGAAGCTTTCTTT. Its protein product is CASSSGQGIPMNTEAFF.

The genes are TRBV27 and TRBJ1-2; the D gene is possibly TRBD1 (5 bases). Trimming left V 3 bases short and J 8 bases short, with 13 bases between. CDR3 length: 13 residues. Germline values: CDR1 MNHEY, CDR2 SMNVEV (reference sequence). CDR3 DNA: TGTGCCAGCAGTTTTGGGGCGTTTGGAGGCTACACCTTC. Translation gives CASSFGAFGGYTF.

This chain uses TRBV11-2 with TRBJ2-1; TRBD2 matches 7 bases. Germline lookup yields CDR1 SGHAT and CDR2 FQNNGV. V was clipped by 1 base and J by 7 bases; unmatched bases: 13. The CDR3 sequence is 17 residues long. In DNA, the CDR3 is TGTGCCAGCAGCTTAGGAATAGGGAGGGCCGACTATAATGAGCAGTTCTTC. It is translated as CASSLGIGRADYNEQFF.

The chain joins TRBV6-5 to TRBJ2-5; the match to TRBD2 covers 9 bases. The CDR3 length is 14 residues. Looked up from germline, CDR1 is MNHEY and CDR2 is SVGAGI. The junction had 3 bases not matched to a gene; V was cut back by 6 bases and J by 1 base. CDR3 amino acids: CASRRLAAQETQYF. CDR3 bases: TGTGCCAGCAGGAGACTAGCGGCCCAAGAGACCCAGTACTTC.

Here the CDR3 DNA reads TGTGCCAGTAGTTCCCCCAGGGGGCAGGGGGGTGAGCAGTTCTTC. This sequence encodes CASSSPRGQGGEQFF. This chain connects TRBV19 to TRBJ2-1; 8 bases align to TRBD1. V lost 5 bases and J lost 9; bases outside the gene matches: 12. Germline V gene data show CDR1 as LNHDA and CDR2 as SQIVND (reference sequence). The CDR3 contains 15 residues.

CDR3 protein: CASSIDSSTDTQYF. The CDR3 DNA is TGCGCCAGCAGTATTGACAGTAGCACAGATACGCAGTATTTT. This chain links TRBV5-1 with TRBJ2-3; TRBD1 is a possible D gene (5 bases). The CDR3 length is 14 residues. V shed 5 bases and J shed 0 bases, with 10 bases lying between them. Germline lookup yields CDR1 SGHRS and CDR2 YFSETQ.

V and J are TRBV9 and TRBJ2-7, with 7 positions matching TRBD1. V lost 4 bases, J lost 6 bases, and 10 bases stayed unmatched. This CDR3 comprises 14 residues. CDR1 and CDR2 from the germline V gene are SGDLS and YYNGEE. This CDR3 reads CASSTRQGPSEQYF. The CDR3 region has the DNA TGTGCCAGCAGCACCCGACAGGGCCCCTCCGAGCAGTACTTC.